This T cell receptor beta chain is from a study of CD8+ T cells in alopecia areata. Study as a whole: Treatment comprised oral tofacitinib, 5 to 10 mg twice daily, in treated patients. Tofacitinib ran 6 to 18 months, followed by 6 months off drug. Study conclusions and caveats: Whether baseline CD8+ expansion is linked to response remains uncertain, given a single nonresponder.

This clone showed up just a few times. Its target is not known. RNA extraction and reverse transcription yielded cDNA as sequencing template. Repertoires were generated with immunoSEQ multiplex PCR, while TCRdb's copy carries only in-frame clones and drops some. The sample contains roughly 220,000 clones, approximately 38% of which appear only once. The V gene end was trimmed by 0 bases and the J gene end by 5 bases; junction bases not matched to a gene: 11. This CDR3 has 17 residues. Germline V gene sequence: CDR1 GTSNPN, CDR2 SVGIG (reference sequence). Sample treatment: oral pan-JAK inhibitor, 5-10 mg twice daily. Cell sorting was applied to PBMCs, and CD4+ and CD8+ T cells were collected.

The sample here was CD4+ T cells sorted from blood, taken at approximately week 30, from a patient treated with tofacitinib. The chain has TRBV30 and TRBJ2-1, with 9 nucleotides matching TRBD2. The TCR originated in a human donor with alopecia areata. CDR3 bases: TGTGCCTGGAGTGTACCTGCCGGGACTAGCTTTGACAATGAGCAGTTCTTC. This encodes CAWSVPAGTSFDNEQFF.